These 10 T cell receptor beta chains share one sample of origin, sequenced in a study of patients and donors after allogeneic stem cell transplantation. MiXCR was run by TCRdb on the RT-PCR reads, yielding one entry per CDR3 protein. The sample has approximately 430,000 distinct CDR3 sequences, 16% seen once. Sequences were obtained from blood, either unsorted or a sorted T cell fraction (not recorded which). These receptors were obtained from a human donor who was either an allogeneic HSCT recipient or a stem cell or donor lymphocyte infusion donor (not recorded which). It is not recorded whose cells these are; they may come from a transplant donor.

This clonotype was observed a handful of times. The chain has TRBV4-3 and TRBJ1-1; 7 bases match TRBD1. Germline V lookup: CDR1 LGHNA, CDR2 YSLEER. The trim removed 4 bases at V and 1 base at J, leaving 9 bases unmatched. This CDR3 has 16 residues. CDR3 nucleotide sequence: TGCGCCAGCAGCCTCACTCCGAGGGGGCAGAACACTGAAGCTTTCTTT. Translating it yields CASSLTPRGQNTEAFF.

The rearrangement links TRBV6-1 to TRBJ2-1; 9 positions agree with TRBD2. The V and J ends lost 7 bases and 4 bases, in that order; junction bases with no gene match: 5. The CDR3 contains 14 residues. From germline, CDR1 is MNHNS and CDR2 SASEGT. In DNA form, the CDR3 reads TGTGCCAGCAAACTAGCGGGTACTTACAATGAGCAGTTCTTC. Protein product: CASKLAGTYNEQFF.

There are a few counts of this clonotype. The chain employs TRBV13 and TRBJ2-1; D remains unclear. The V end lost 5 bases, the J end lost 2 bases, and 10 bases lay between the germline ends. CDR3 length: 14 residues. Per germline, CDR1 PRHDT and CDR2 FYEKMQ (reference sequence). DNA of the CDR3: TGTGCCAGCAGCCCAAACAAGCCCTACAATGAGCAGTTCTTC. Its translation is CASSPNKPYNEQFF.

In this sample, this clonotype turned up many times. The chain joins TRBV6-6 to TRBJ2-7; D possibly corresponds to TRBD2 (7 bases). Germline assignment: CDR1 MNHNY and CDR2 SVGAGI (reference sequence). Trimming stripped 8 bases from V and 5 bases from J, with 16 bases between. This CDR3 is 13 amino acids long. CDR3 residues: CASGRGPRDEQYF. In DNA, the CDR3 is TGTGCCAGCGGGCGGGGGCCAAGGGACGAGCAGTACTTC.

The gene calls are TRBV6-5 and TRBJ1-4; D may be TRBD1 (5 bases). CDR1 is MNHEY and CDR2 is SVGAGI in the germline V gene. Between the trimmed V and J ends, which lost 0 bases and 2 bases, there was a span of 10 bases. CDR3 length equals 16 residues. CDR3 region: CASSYSWGVTNEKLFF. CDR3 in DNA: TGTGCCAGCAGTTACTCCTGGGGGGTGACTAATGAAAAACTGTTTTTT.

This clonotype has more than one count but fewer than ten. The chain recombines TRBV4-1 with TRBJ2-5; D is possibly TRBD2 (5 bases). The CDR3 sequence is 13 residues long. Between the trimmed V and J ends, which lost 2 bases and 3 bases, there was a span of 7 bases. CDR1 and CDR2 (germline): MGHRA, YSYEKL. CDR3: CASSQPGKETQYF. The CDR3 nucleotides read TGCGCCAGCAGCCAACCGGGGAAAGAGACCCAGTACTTC.

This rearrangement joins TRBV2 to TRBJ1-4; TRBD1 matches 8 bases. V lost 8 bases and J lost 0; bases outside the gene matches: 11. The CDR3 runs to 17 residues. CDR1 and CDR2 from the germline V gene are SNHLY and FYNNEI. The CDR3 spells CASGRDRKYATNEKLFF. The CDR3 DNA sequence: TGTGCCAGCGGCCGGGACAGGAAGTATGCAACTAATGAAAAACTGTTTTTT.

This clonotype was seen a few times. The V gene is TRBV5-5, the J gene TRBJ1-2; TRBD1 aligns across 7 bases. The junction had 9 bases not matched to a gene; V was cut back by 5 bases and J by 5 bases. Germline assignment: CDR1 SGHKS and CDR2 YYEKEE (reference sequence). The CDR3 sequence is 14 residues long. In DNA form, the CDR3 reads TGTGCCAGCAGTCCCGACAGGGTTCGGTATGGCTACACCTTC. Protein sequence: CASSPDRVRYGYTF.

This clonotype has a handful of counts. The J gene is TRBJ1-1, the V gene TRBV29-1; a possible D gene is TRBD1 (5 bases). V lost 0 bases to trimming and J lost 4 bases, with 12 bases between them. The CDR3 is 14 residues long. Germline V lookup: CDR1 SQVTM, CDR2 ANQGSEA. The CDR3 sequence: CSVEETGASTEAFF. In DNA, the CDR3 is TGCAGCGTTGAAGAAACAGGCGCGTCCACTGAAGCTTTCTTT.

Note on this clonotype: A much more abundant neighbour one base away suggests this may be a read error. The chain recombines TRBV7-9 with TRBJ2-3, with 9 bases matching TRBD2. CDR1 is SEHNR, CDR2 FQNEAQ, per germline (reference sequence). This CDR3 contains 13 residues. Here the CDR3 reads CAGSLSGSDTQYF. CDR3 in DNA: TGTGCCGGCAGCCTTAGCGGGAGTGATACGCAGTATTTT.